This TCR beta chain was obtained from a study of T cell changes during pregnancy in multiple sclerosis (dated by TCRdb to the late 2010s). A note on the overall study: The study looked at changes in the T cell repertoire across pregnancy in women with multiple sclerosis.

Details on this clone: Its target antigen remains unknown. No per-base quality is available; no much larger clone lies one base away.

The library was generated by the immunoSEQ multiplex PCR assay. What TCRdb holds here is the immuneACCESS table cut down to in-frame rearrangements. Part of the clones is not present; checked against another copy, under half of the missing clones reflect an unresolved V gene, and the others are unexplained. The sample data list 100,000 or so clones, and around nine tenths of these were observed just once. In total, the top ten clones hold 0.95% to 1.5% of the sample. The TCR originated in a female donor with multiple sclerosis, enrolled in a pregnancy study. The material was peripheral blood, obtained in the second trimester of pregnancy.

In nucleotides, the sequence is TGCGCCAGCAGCCAAGACATTGCGTACAATGAGCAGTTCTTC. It translates to CASSQDIAYNEQFF. Here the chain combines TRBV4-1 and TRBJ2-1; a confident D gene designation cannot be given. The cysteine opens and the phenylalanine closes a CDR3 of 14 amino acids. Just CDR3 DNA is preserved here, 42 bases in frame from base 1. V is clipped by 0 bases and J by 4 bases, and the sequence between their germline boundaries is 7 bases long. In the germline V gene, CDR1 corresponds to MGHRA and CDR2 to YSYEKL.